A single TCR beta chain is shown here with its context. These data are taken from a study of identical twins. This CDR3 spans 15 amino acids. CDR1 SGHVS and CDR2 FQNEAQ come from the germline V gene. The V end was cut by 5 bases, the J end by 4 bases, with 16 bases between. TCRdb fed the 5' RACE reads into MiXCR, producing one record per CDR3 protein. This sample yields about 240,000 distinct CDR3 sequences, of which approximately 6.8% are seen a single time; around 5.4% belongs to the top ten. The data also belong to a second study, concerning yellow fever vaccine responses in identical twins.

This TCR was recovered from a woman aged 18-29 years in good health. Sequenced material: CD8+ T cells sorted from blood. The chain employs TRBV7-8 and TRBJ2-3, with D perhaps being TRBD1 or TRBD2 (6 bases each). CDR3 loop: CASSPAPGAPDTQYF. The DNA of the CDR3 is TGTGCCAGCAGCCCCGCCCCGGGGGCACCAGATACGCAGTATTTT.